Below are 3 T cell receptor beta chains sequenced from a single sample in a study of T cell responses to AZD1222 COVID-19 vaccine. The method was immunoSEQ multiplex PCR; TCRdb's version includes in-frame clones alone and lacks a portion of them. This sample has 85,000 to 120,000 clones, with around 90% found just once. Material: peripheral blood, obtained on day 0 of AZD1222 vaccination. The receptors stem from an adult in good health.

This chain uses TRBV5-1 with TRBJ2-3; 8 positions agree with TRBD1. Germline V gene data show CDR1 as SGHRS and CDR2 as YFSETQ. The CDR3 spans 13 residues. V gave up 9 bases and J gave up 2 bases; unmatched junction bases: 5. The CDR3 bases are TGCGCCATCAAGGACAGGGCCACAGATACGCAGTATTTT. Translated: CAIKDRATDTQYF.

The J gene is TRBJ2-5, the V gene TRBV4-1, with D hard to call. V was cut by 1 base and J by 5 bases, with 8 bases left in between. Germline-derived CDR1 and CDR2 are MGHRA and YSYEKL. The CDR3 loop spans 13 amino acids. In DNA, the CDR3 is TGCGCCAGCAGCCAAGTCCCCGCGGAGACCCAGTACTTC. This translates into CASSQVPAETQYF.

The genes are TRBV10-3 and TRBJ2-7; D call uncertain. CDR1 ENHRY and CDR2 SYGVKD come from the germline V gene. The CDR3 runs 13 residues. V was clipped by 6 bases and J by 0 bases, with 9 bases between them. The CDR3 is CAISTESSYEQYF. The CDR3 DNA is TGTGCCATCAGCACAGAAAGCTCCTACGAGCAGTACTTC.